The T cell receptor beta chain described here comes from a study of T cell repertoires in cytomegalovirus infection. The CDR3 consists of 14 residues. CDR1 and CDR2 (germline): MGHDK, SYGVNS. V was pared by 0 bases and J by 9 bases, with 12 bases between. TCRdb ran MiXCR on the reads and lists one entry per CDR3 protein. The sample includes roughly 640,000 distinct CDR3 sequences, more than 20% of them seen just once. The chain carries TRBV25-1 and TRBJ2-1; D gene uncertain. The sequence was obtained from a human donor in good health (CMV status not recorded). Some clones in this sample may be carry-over from other donors' samples. The sequenced material came from CD8+ T cells from PBMCs. CDR3 coding DNA: TGTGCCAGCAGTGAATATAACGAGTTCATTGAGCAGTTCTTC. This sequence encodes CASSEYNEFIEQFF.